This is a list of T cell receptor beta chains from one sample in a study of somatic mutations in cytotoxic T cells in rheumatoid arthritis. Sequenced by immunoSEQ multiplex PCR; TCRdb stores in-frame clones only, minus some. The repertoire holds some 7,000 clones, with around 91% as singletons. The sequencing input was CD8+ T cells sorted from blood. Receptors were obtained from a woman in her 70s with rheumatoid arthritis. CDR3s include the opening cysteine and the closing phenylalanine or tryptophan. Each record gives: CDR3 length, D gene, V gene, clone size, J gene, CDR3 protein, CDR3 DNA. The D gene is left open where the match is weak. Clone size appears in some rows only: once, few, many, or a class for an expanded clone.

>14|TRBD1|TRBV6-9|NA|TRBJ1-6
CASSSGTDNSPLHF
TGTGCCAGCAGTTCGGGGACAGATAATTCCCCCCTCCACTTT
>15|NA|TRBV13|NA|TRBJ2-2
CASSLYPGQGGELFF
TGTGCCAGCAGCTTGTATCCGGGACAAGGCGGGGAGCTGTTTTTT
>11|NA|TRBV27|NA|TRBJ2-7
CASSGGREQYF
TGTGCCAGCAGCGGAGGCAGGGAGCAGTACTTC
>13|NA|TRBV11-2|NA|TRBJ2-7
CASSPPGVDEQYF
TGTGCCAGCAGCCCGCCGGGGGTGGACGAGCAGTACTTC
>14|TRBD1|TRBV5-4|NA|TRBJ2-1
CASSWGTAYNEQFF
TGTGCCAGCAGCTGGGGGACAGCCTACAATGAGCAGTTCTTC
>12|NA|TRBV10-2|once|TRBJ1-1
CATSWGGTEAFF
TGCGCCACCTCTTGGGGAGGGACTGAAGCTTTCTTT
>13|NA|TRBV7-9|NA|TRBJ2-7
CASGRSDTGEQYF
TGTGCCAGCGGGCGGAGCGACACAGGCGAGCAGTACTTC
>16|TRBD1|TRBV14|NA|TRBJ1-4
CASSQARQGAPEKLFF
TGTGCCAGCAGCCAAGCTAGACAGGGGGCGCCGGAAAAACTGTTTTTT
>11|NA|TRBV27|NA|TRBJ2-7
CASRAGLEQYF
TGTGCCAGCAGGGCAGGGCTCGAGCAGTACTTC
>16|TRBD1|TRBV14|NA|TRBJ2-1
CASSQWGGQGSDEQFF
TGTGCCAGCAGCCAGTGGGGGGGACAGGGGTCCGATGAGCAGTTCTTC
>13|NA|TRBV11-1|NA|TRBJ2-7
CASSWGTGDEQYF
TGTGCCAGCAGCTGGGGAACAGGAGACGAGCAGTACTTC
>17|TRBD2|TRBV9|NA|TRBJ2-1
CASSVASGEGSYNEQFF
TGTGCCAGCAGCGTAGCCAGCGGGGAGGGCTCCTACAATGAGCAGTTCTTC
>15|TRBD1|TRBV18|NA|TRBJ2-5
CASPPGTGGQETQYF
TGTGCCAGCCCCCCCGGGACAGGGGGGCAAGAGACCCAGTACTTC
>15|NA|TRBV29-1|NA|TRBJ1-1
CSVEGGQGQDTEAFF
TGCAGCGTTGAAGGGGGGCAGGGTCAGGACACTGAAGCTTTCTTT
>14|NA|TRBV7-2|NA|TRBJ2-7
CASSLGLGGYEQYF
TGTGCCAGCAGCTTAGGGCTAGGTGGTTACGAGCAGTACTTC
>11|NA|TRBV2|NA|TRBJ1-2
CASNLRYGYTF
TGTGCCAGCAATCTCCGGTATGGCTACACCTTC
>16|NA|TRBV30|NA|TRBJ2-7
CAWRKRDNLRLYEQYF
TGTGCCTGGAGAAAACGGGACAACCTCCGACTCTACGAGCAGTACTTC
>15|NA|TRBV9|NA|TRBJ2-7
CASSVAQGSAYEQYF
TGTGCCAGCAGCGTAGCGCAGGGGAGTGCCTACGAGCAGTACTTC
>17|TRBD2|TRBV5-6|NA|TRBJ2-2
CASSPGLAGRSTGELFF
TGTGCCAGCAGCCCGGGACTAGCGGGAAGGAGCACCGGGGAGCTGTTTTTT